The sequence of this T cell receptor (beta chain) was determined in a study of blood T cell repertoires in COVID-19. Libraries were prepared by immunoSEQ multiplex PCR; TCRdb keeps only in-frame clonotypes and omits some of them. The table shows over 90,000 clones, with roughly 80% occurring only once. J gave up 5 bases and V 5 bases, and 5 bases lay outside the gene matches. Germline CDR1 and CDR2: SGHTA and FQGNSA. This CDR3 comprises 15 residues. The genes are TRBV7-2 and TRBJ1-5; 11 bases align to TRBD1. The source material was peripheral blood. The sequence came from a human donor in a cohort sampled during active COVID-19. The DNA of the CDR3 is TGTGCCAGCAGCGCGGACAGGGGGCAGTATCAGCCCCAGCATTTT. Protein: CASSADRGQYQPQHF.